This TCR beta chain was found in a study of shared clonotypes between healthy human individuals. Profiling relied on immunoSEQ multiplex PCR, and the TCRdb table lists in-frame clones only, not all of them. The sample lists some 2.4 million clones; over 85% were seen once. The study, taken as a whole, reports: As a rule, naive subsets had a larger estimated richness than memory subsets. Around 5% was the fraction of naive CD4 clonotypes found shared across a few donors.

Concerning this clone: The antigen remains unidentified.

The investigators split CD4+ cells into a CD45RA+ naive subset and a CD45RA-negative memory subset. The sequenced sample was naive CD4+ T cells from PBMCs. Subset denoted: CD45RA+ positively selected. The TCR originated in a man between 18 and 35 years old in good health. Some clones in this sample may be carry-over from other donors' samples.

Written as DNA, the CDR3 is TGTGCCAGCACATCCCGGGACTTCTACGAGCAGTACTTC. It is translated as CASTSRDFYEQYF. The chain recombines TRBV28 with TRBJ2-7; D is perhaps TRBD2 (6 bases). Looked up from germline, CDR1 is MDHEN and CDR2 is SYDVKM. V lost 7 bases, J lost 3 bases, and 13 bases lay in between. This CDR3 contains 13 residues.